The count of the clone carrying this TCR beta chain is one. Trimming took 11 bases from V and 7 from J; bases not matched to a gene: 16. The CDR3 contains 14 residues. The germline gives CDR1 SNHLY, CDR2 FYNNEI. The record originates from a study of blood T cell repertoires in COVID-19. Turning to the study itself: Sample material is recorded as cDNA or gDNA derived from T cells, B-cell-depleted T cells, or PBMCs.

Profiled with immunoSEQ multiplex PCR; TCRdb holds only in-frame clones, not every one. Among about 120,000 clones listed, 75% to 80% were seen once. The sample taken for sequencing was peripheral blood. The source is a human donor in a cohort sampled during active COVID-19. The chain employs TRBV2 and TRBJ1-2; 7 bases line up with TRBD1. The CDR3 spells CASGGNPIFSGYTF. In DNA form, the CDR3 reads TGTGCCTCAGGGGGAAACCCAATTTTTAGTGGCTACACCTTC.